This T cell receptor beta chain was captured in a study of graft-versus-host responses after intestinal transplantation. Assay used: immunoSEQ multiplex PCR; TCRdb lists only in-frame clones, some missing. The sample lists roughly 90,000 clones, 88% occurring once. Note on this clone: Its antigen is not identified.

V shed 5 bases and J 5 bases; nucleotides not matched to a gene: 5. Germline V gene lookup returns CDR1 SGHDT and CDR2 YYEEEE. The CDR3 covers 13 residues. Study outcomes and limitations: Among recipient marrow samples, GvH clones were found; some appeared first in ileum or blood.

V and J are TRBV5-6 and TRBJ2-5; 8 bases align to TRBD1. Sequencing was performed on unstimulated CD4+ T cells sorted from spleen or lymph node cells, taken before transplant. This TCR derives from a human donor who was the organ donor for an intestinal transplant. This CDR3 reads CASRRNRGETQYF. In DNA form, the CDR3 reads TGTGCCAGCAGGAGGAACAGGGGGGAGACCCAGTACTTC. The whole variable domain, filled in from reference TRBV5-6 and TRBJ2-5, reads DAGVTQSPTHLIKTRGQQVTLRCSPKSGHDTVSWYQQALGQGPQFIFQYYEEEERQRGNFPDRFSGHQFPNYSSELNVNALLLGDSALYLCASRRNRGETQYFGPGTRLLVL.